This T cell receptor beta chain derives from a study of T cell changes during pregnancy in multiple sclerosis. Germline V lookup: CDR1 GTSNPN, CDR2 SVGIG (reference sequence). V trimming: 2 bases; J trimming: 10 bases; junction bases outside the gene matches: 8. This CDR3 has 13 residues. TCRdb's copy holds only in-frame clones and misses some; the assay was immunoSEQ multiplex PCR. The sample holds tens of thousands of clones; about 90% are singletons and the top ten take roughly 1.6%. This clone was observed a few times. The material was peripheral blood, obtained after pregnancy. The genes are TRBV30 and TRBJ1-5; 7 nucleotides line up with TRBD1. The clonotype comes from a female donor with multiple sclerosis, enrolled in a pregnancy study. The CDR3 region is CAWSPDREQPQHF. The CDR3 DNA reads TGTGCCTGGAGTCCAGACAGGGAACAACCCCAGCATTTT. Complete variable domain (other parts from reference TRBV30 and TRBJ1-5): SQTIHQWPATLVQPVGSPLSLECTVEGTSNPNLYWYRQAAGRGLQLLFYSVGIGQISSEVPQNLSASRPQDRQFILSSKKLLLSDSGFYLCAWSPDREQPQHFGDGTRLSIL.